The sample holds many counts of the clone carrying this T cell receptor beta chain. Its antigen remains unknown. Either OKT3 anti-CD3 antibody or CD3/CD28 beads expanded T cells from blood mononuclear cells over approximately 3 days. This sample was taken from a study of beta chain bispecific antibodies for T cell cancers. Study overall: Jurkat cells expressed TRBV12-3; HPB-ALL cells expressed TRBV5-5.

Clonotypes were quantified using unique molecular identifier barcodes. TCRdb fed the 5' RACE reads into MiXCR, producing one record per CDR3 protein. The table records about 17,000 distinct CDR3 sequences, around 2.1% of them present only once. This CDR3 is built from 15 residues. V lost 6 bases and J 4 bases, leaving 17 bases between the germline ends. From germline, CDR1 is SEHNR and CDR2 FQNEAQ (reference sequence). Overall study results and limits: In these mixed samples, most targeted TRBV reads derived from the leukemia cell line.

The chain couples TRBV7-9 to TRBJ2-3; tentative D call: TRBD2 (5 bases). The receptor was isolated from a human donor in good health. Some clones in this sample may be carry-over from other donors' samples. The sequencing sample was made of healthy donor T cells cultured with leukemia cells. CDR3 bases: TGTGCCAGCAGTTCGGACCTCAGGCGGGCAGATACGCAGTATTTT. Translation: CASSSDLRRADTQYF.